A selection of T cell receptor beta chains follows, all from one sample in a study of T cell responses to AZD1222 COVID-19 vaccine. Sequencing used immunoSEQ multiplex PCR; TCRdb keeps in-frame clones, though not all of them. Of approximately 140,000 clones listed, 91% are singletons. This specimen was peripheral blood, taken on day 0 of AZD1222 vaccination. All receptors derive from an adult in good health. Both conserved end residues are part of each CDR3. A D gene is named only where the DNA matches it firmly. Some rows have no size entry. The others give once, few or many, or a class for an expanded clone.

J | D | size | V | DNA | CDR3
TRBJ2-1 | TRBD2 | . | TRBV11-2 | TGTGCCAGCAGCAAGACTAGCGGGAGGGCCGGCGAGCAGTTCTTC | CASSKTSGRAGEQFF
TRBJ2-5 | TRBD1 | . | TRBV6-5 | TGTGCCAGCAGACCCCAGGGACAGGGGGCAGAGACCCAGTACTTC | CASRPQGQGAETQYF
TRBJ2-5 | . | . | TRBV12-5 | TGTGCTAGCGGGGTAGAGACCCAGTACTTC | CASGVETQYF
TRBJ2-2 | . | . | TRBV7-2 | TGTGCCAGCAGACCCAGAGGGTTCGGGGAGCTGTTTTTT | CASRPRGFGELFF
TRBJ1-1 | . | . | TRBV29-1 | TGCAGCGTTCGACAGGACTCGGGGGGCACTGAAGCTTTCTTT | CSVRQDSGGTEAFF
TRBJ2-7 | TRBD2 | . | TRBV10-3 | TGTGCCATCATGGCTAGCGGGGGCGAGGAGCAGTACTTC | CAIMASGGEEQYF
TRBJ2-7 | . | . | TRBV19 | TGTGCCAGTAGTATCGGGCTCCCGGCCGAGCAGTACTTC | CASSIGLPAEQYF
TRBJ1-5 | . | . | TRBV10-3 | TGTGCCATCAGTGAGTTCCACAGGGCGGCAAATCAGCCCCAGCATTTT | CAISEFHRAANQPQHF
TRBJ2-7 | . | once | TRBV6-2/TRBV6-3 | TGTGCCAGCAGTTACAATTGGGGGGCCGGCTACGAGCAGTACTTC | CASSYNWGAGYEQYF
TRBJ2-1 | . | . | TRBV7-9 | TGTGCCAGCAGCTGGGGCGGCTCCAATGAGCAGTTCTTC | CASSWGGSNEQFF
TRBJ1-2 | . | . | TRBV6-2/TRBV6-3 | TGTGCCAGCAGTTCGGATAGGCACTATGGCTACACCTTC | CASSSDRHYGYTF
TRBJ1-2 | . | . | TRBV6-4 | TGTGCCAGCAGTGAAAGAGGGGACGGTGACGGCTACACCTTC | CASSERGDGDGYTF
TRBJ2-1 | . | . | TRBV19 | TGTGCCAGTAGCAGGGGTCAGGGTTACAATGAGCAGTTCTTC | CASSRGQGYNEQFF
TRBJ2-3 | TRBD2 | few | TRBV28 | TGTGCCAGCAATGGGGCGGGAGGGAGCACAGATACGCAGTATTTT | CASNGAGGSTDTQYF
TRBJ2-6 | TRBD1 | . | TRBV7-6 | TGTGCCAGCAGTCGATCAGGGGGCGCCGCGGGGGCCAACGTCCTGACTTTC | CASSRSGGAAGANVLTF
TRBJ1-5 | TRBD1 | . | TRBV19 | TGTGCCAGTAGTATAGGAGGGGGACAGGGGTTTGTTCAGCCCCAGCATTTT | CASSIGGGQGFVQPQHF
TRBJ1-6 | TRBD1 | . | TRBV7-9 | TGTGCCAGCAGCCTGGGACAGCTAACTTCACCCCTCCACTTT | CASSLGQLTSPLHF
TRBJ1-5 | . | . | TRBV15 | TGTGCCACCAGCAGAGTTCCTCAGCCCCAGCATTTT | CATSRVPQPQHF
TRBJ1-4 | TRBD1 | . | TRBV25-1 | TGTGCCAGCAGTGAAAGGGGGCGCGAAAAACTGTTTTTT | CASSERGREKLFF
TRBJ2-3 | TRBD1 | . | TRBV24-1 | TGTGCCACCAGTAACCGACAGGGCCCAGATACGCAGTATTTT | CATSNRQGPDTQYF
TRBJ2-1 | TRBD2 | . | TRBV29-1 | TGCAGCGTTGCCAATCCTCTGGGACTAGCGGGGGTGGGTGAGCAGTTCTTC | CSVANPLGLAGVGEQFF
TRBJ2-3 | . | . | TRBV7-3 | TGTGCCAGCAGCTTATATCTCACAGATACGCAGTATTTT | CASSLYLTDTQYF
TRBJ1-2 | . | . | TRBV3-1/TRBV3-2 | TGTGCCAGCAGCCAAGATTGGGGGGCAGGATATGGCTACACCTTC | CASSQDWGAGYGYTF
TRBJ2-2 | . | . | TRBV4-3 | TGCGCCAGCAGCCAAGTCGAACCGAACACCGGGGAGCTGTTTTTT | CASSQVEPNTGELFF
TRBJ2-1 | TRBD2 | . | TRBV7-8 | TGTGCCAGCAGCTTAGCCGGGGGGTCCCGCAATGAGCAGTTCTTC | CASSLAGGSRNEQFF
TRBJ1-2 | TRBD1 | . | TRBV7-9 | TGTGCCAGCAGCTCCCCCGGGACAGGGAATGGCTACACCTTC | CASSSPGTGNGYTF
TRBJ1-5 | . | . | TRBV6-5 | TGTGCCAGCACCACAGGGACAAATCAGCCCCAGCATTTT | CASTTGTNQPQHF